The TCR beta chain under discussion was sequenced for a study of post-analysis software for immune sequencing data. Study-level results: Patients had higher frequencies than controls of about five TRBV segments, including TRBV5-6, TRBV5-1 and TRBV20-1.

Germline V gene sequence: CDR1 MNHEY, CDR2 SMNVEV (reference sequence). The CDR3 runs 11 residues. V lost 8 bases, J lost 5 bases, and 8 bases lay in between. On this clonotype: Its antigen is still unknown.

Researchers reported that TCR beta cDNA libraries carried unique molecular identifiers. TCRdb fed the PCR reads into MiXCR, producing one record per CDR3 protein. The sample carries 750,000 to 950,000 distinct CDR3 sequences, about 50% recorded once. Source material: blood. The chain combines TRBV27 with TRBJ2-3, with no clear D. This TCR was recovered from a girl between 5 and 17 years old with multiple sclerosis. This CDR3 reads CASANGDTQYF. The CDR3 bases are TGTGCCAGCGCAAACGGAGATACGCAGTATTTT.